These 17 T cell receptor beta chains were all obtained from the same sample, sequenced in a study of T cell repertoires in cytomegalovirus infection. Antigens for these TCRs are unknown. From the reads, TCRdb called clonotypes with MiXCR, one entry per CDR3 protein. Counted here are some 920,000 distinct CDR3 sequences, approximately 31% occurring once; the ten biggest clones make up roughly an eighth. Sequencing was performed on cultured CD8+ T cells from PBMCs, taken from culture after CMV antigen stimulation. The receptor source for this set is a human donor in good health (CMV status not recorded). Some clones in this sample may be carry-over from other donors' samples.

There are many counts of this clonotype. This chain links TRBV7-9 with TRBJ1-1; D gene uncertain. The germline V and J ends were trimmed by 2 bases and 8 bases, with 9 bases remaining between them. Germline CDR1 reads SEHNR; CDR2 reads FQNEAQ (reference sequence). The CDR3 has 12 amino acids. The CDR3 DNA reads as TGTGCCAGCAGCTTATCGGGGTACGAAGCTTTCTTT. Translated, it gives CASSLSGYEAFF.

The chain links TRBV7-2 to TRBJ2-7; 11 bases are shared with TRBD1. There are 15 residues in the CDR3. V shed 5 bases, J shed 6 bases, and the junction held 9 bases outside the gene matches. Germline loops: CDR1 SGHTA, CDR2 FQGNSA. The CDR3 loop reads CASSNRDRGFGEQYF. CDR3 nucleotide sequence: TGTGCCAGCAGCAACCGGGACAGGGGGTTTGGCGAGCAGTACTTC.

This clonotype was observed a single time. The rearrangement uses TRBV6-1 and TRBJ2-5; either TRBD1 or TRBD2 may fit D (6 bases each). The germline gives CDR1 MNHNS, CDR2 SASEGT. The CDR3 runs to 14 residues. V was pared by 3 bases and J by 5 bases, with 13 bases between. As DNA, the CDR3 is TGTGCCAGCAGTGAGAGGGGGGCCCGGGAGACCCAGTACTTC. Amino acid sequence: CASSERGARETQYF.

The chain carries TRBV12-5 and TRBJ2-3; D not resolved. Germline values: CDR1 LGHNT, CDR2 FRNRAP. There are 15 residues in the CDR3. Deletions cut 0 bases from V and 10 bases from J, with 17 bases between. The CDR3 coding sequence is TGTGCTAGTGGTTTGGTACTCGACAAGGCCGACGCGCAGTATTTT. Amino acids: CASGLVLDKADAQYF. Looking up the rest from reference TRBV12-5 and TRBJ2-3 gives the full variable domain: DARVTQTPRHKVTEMGQEVTMRCQPILGHNTVFWYRQTMMQGLELLAYFRNRAPLDDSGMPKDRFSAEMPDATLATLKIQPSEPRDSAVYFCASGLVLDKADAQYFGPGTRLTVL.

This sequence joins TRBV6-1 and TRBJ1-4; perhaps TRBD1 as D (5 bases). CDR3 size: 12 residues. Germline V CDR1 and CDR2: MNHNS, SASEGT. The V end was cut by 5 bases, the J end by 12 bases, with 13 bases between. The CDR3 region is CASSYGGSELFF. In nucleotides, the CDR3 is TGTGCCAGCAGTTACGGGGGGAGCGAACTGTTTTTT.

The chain has TRBV27 and TRBJ1-1; D is uncertain. Germline CDR1 reads MNHEY; CDR2 reads SMNVEV (reference sequence). The length of the CDR3 is 15 residues. V lost 0 bases to trimming and J lost 1 base, with 9 bases between them. The CDR3 here is CASSLSQSRNTEAFF. DNA for the CDR3: TGTGCCAGCAGTTTATCTCAATCCCGGAACACTGAAGCTTTCTTT.

This clonotype showed up just a few times. The rearrangement joins TRBV12-5 to TRBJ2-5; 11 bases are shared with TRBD1. CDR1 and CDR2 from the germline V gene are LGHNT and FRNRAP. Losses at the gene ends were 8 bases for V and 5 bases for J; bases not matched to a gene: 7. This CDR3 has 14 amino acids. The CDR3 spells CASSPDRGRETQYF. CDR3 nucleotides: TGTGCTAGTTCCCCGGACAGGGGGCGGGAGACCCAGTACTTC.

The V call is TRBV5-1, the J call TRBJ2-7, with 8 bases identical to TRBD1. This CDR3 comprises 13 residues. Germline V gives CDR1 SGHRS, CDR2 YFSETQ. V gave up 3 bases and J gave up 5 bases; unmatched junction bases: 4. CDR3 sequence: CASSSRGHDEQYF. The CDR3 DNA reads as TGCGCCAGCAGCTCCAGGGGGCACGACGAGCAGTACTTC.

The V gene is TRBV5-1, the J gene TRBJ2-5; D gene ambiguous. This CDR3 spans 13 amino acids. V gave up 3 bases and J gave up 2 bases, with 8 bases separating them. Germline values: CDR1 SGHRS, CDR2 YFSETQ. The CDR3, as DNA: TGCGCCAGCAGCTGGGAACTACAAGAGACCCAGTACTTC. Encoded protein: CASSWELQETQYF.

The chain joins TRBV5-1 to TRBJ2-2; 8 nucleotides line up with TRBD2. V lost 6 bases and J lost 4; bases outside the gene matches: 17. Per the germline V gene, CDR1 is SGHRS and CDR2 is YFSETQ. CDR3 length: 18 amino acids. The CDR3 sequence is CASTQLMDSGAGTGELFF. CDR3 nucleotide sequence: TGCGCCAGCACCCAGCTAATGGATAGCGGGGCCGGCACCGGGGAGCTGTTTTTT.

The V and J genes are TRBV7-6 and TRBJ2-1, with D uncertain. CDR1 SGHVS and CDR2 FNYEAQ come from the germline V gene. Trimming removed 5 bases from V and 10 bases from J, with 9 bases in between. CDR3 length: 11 residues. In DNA, the CDR3 is TGTGCCAGCAGCCCCGGGTGGGAGCAGTTCTTC. This translates into CASSPGWEQFF.

This clonotype was seen many times. V usage is TRBV7-2 and J usage is TRBJ2-3; 10 positions match TRBD2. The CDR3 extends over 19 amino acids. Germline V gene sequence: CDR1 SGHTA, CDR2 FQGNSA. V trimming: 2 bases; J trimming: 1 base; junction bases outside the gene matches: 12. CDR3 sequence reads: CASSLRGGLAPGGTDTQYF. In DNA form, the CDR3 reads TGTGCCAGCAGCTTACGAGGGGGACTAGCGCCCGGGGGCACAGATACGCAGTATTTT. Full variable domain (rest looked up from reference TRBV7-2 and TRBJ2-3): GAGVSQSPSNKVTEKGKDVELRCDPISGHTALYWYRQSLGQGLEFLIYFQGNSAPDKSGLPSDRFSAERTGGSVSTLTIQRTQQEDSAVYLCASSLRGGLAPGGTDTQYFGPGTRLTVL.

With respect to this clonotype: Since a much larger clone is just one base distant, this may be a read error. V gene TRBV7-2 combines with J gene TRBJ2-3; 8 positions agree with TRBD2. The germline V gene has CDR1 SGHTA and CDR2 FQGNSA. The CDR3 contains 16 residues. The CDR3 spells CANSPGGTRAHDTQYF. As DNA, the CDR3 is TGTGCCAACAGCCCGGGAGGGACCCGCGCCCACGATACGCAGTATTTT.

This sequence joins TRBV24-1 and TRBJ2-5, with no clear D. CDR1 KGHDR and CDR2 SFDVKD come from the germline V gene. With 4 bases removed from V and 7 bases from J, the gap between germline ends came to 15 bases. This CDR3 comprises 14 residues. CDR3 in amino acids: CATSDPGPMGTQYF. The CDR3 DNA is TGTGCCACCAGTGACCCCGGACCAATGGGGACCCAGTACTTC.

This clonotype was counted once. The chain combines TRBV7-8 with TRBJ1-3; TRBD1 is a possible D gene (6 bases). CDR1 is SGHVS, CDR2 FQNEAQ, per germline. V was clipped by 4 bases and J by 1 base, with 11 bases between them. This CDR3 has 15 residues. The CDR3 here is CASSWGDKSGNTIYF. The CDR3 DNA reads as TGTGCCAGCAGCTGGGGGGACAAATCTGGAAACACCATATATTTT.

The V call is TRBV5-4, the J call TRBJ2-1; 9 bases are a match to TRBD1. Germline V gene lookup returns CDR1 SGHNT and CDR2 YYREEE (reference sequence). The CDR3 covers 13 residues. The ends lost 2 bases at V and 6 bases at J; junction bases unmatched: 0. The CDR3 loop is CASSLQGANEQFF. CDR3 coding DNA: TGTGCCAGCAGCTTACAGGGGGCCAATGAGCAGTTCTTC.

At least ten counts were recorded for this clonotype. The chain recombines TRBV11-2 with TRBJ2-2, with TRBD2 identical over 8 bases. CDR1 is SGHAT and CDR2 is FQNNGV in the germline V gene. V was clipped by 1 base and J by 7 bases; unmatched bases: 8. This CDR3 spans 16 amino acids. In DNA, the CDR3 is TGTGCCAGCAGCTTAGGTAGCGGGGAGAGTTTCGGGGAGCTGTTTTTT. Its protein is CASSLGSGESFGELFF.